The next 31 T cell receptor beta chains were all read from a single sample in a study of shared clonotypes between healthy human individuals. Profiled with immunoSEQ multiplex PCR; TCRdb holds only in-frame clones, not every one. The repertoire holds millions of clones, with about 95% as singletons. CD45RO-negative, CCR7-positively selected cells formed the naive CD8 fraction, excluding terminally differentiated effector memory CD45RA+ cells. The sequenced material came from naive CD8+ T cells sorted from blood. These TCRs come from a man aged 18 to 30 in good health.

The V gene is TRBV4-1, the J gene TRBJ2-5; possibly TRBD1 or TRBD2 for D (7 bases each). The length of the CDR3 is 14 residues. The germline gives CDR1 MGHRA, CDR2 YSYEKL. V lost 5 bases and J lost 2, with 12 bases in between. CDR3 sequence (DNA): TGCGCCAGCAGCGAAGCGGGACAGCAAGAGACCCAGTACTTC. It yields the protein CASSEAGQQETQYF.

The chain carries TRBV6-1 and TRBJ2-3; 9 nucleotides line up with TRBD2. Germline CDR1 is MNHNS and CDR2 is SASEGT. The CDR3 loop spans 17 amino acids. With 2 bases clipped from V and 3 bases from J, the junction kept 9 bases outside the gene matches. The CDR3 is CASSEQGSGGYTDTQYF. In DNA, the CDR3 is TGTGCCAGCAGTGAACAAGGTAGCGGGGGATATACAGATACGCAGTATTTT.

The gene calls are TRBV6-5 and TRBJ2-7; D call uncertain. Trimming cost V 6 bases and J 3 bases, with 15 bases left between them. CDR3 length: 14 residues. Germline loops: CDR1 MNHEY, CDR2 SVGAGI. In nucleotides, the CDR3 is TGTGCCAGCAGCACTCGAGACATATACTACGAGCAGTACTTC. This sequence encodes CASSTRDIYYEQYF.

The chain combines TRBV19 with TRBJ1-1, with unresolved D. With 6 bases removed from V and 1 base from J, the gap between germline ends came to 15 bases. Germline values: CDR1 LNHDA, CDR2 SQIVND (reference sequence). CDR3 length: 15 amino acids. The CDR3 region is CASRPGSFGNTEAFF. The CDR3, as DNA: TGTGCCAGTAGACCCGGGAGTTTCGGGAACACTGAAGCTTTCTTT.

The chain recombines TRBV6-5 with TRBJ1-5; D unresolved. The CDR3 runs to 14 residues. Germline values: CDR1 MNHEY, CDR2 SVGAGI. Trimming pared 0 bases from V and 6 bases from J, leaving 9 bases between. The CDR3 here is CASSYSVGGQPQHF. DNA for the CDR3: TGTGCCAGCAGTTACTCTGTGGGAGGTCAGCCCCAGCATTTT.

The chain uses TRBV11-1 and TRBJ1-1; weak D call: TRBD1 (5 bases). CDR1 is SGHAT, CDR2 FQDESV, per germline (reference sequence). The CDR3 length is 12 residues. Trimming cost V 4 bases and J 5 bases, with 8 bases left between them. In nucleotides, the CDR3 is TGTGCCAGCAGCTCAGGGAGGACTGAAGCTTTCTTT. Translating gives CASSSGRTEAFF.

This chain uses TRBV2 with TRBJ2-4; TRBD1 agrees at 7 bases. In germline, CDR1 is SNHLY, CDR2 FYNNEI. The trim removed 6 bases at V and 0 bases at J, leaving 17 bases unmatched. The CDR3 spans 19 residues. The CDR3 coding sequence is TGTGCCAGCAGACCGATGTGGGTCGACAGGGTTTTAGCCAAAAACATTCAGTACTTC. It is translated as CASRPMWVDRVLAKNIQYF.

V gene TRBV4-1 combines with J gene TRBJ1-1; TRBD1 might be the D (5 bases). Trimming took 6 bases from V and 3 from J, leaving 11 bases between them. Germline values: CDR1 MGHRA, CDR2 YSYEKL. CDR3 length: 13 residues. CDR3 amino acids: CASRQVSHTEAFF. The CDR3 nucleotides read TGCGCCAGCAGACAGGTTTCTCACACTGAAGCTTTCTTT.

The chain joins TRBV19 to TRBJ2-1; D perhaps matches TRBD2 (5 bases). The CDR3 covers 13 residues. CDR1 and CDR2 (germline): LNHDA, SQIVND (reference sequence). The V and J ends lost 1 base and 8 bases respectively, with 9 bases between them. The CDR3 loop reads CASSIAAGDEQFF. The DNA of the CDR3 is TGTGCCAGTAGTATAGCGGCCGGGGATGAGCAGTTCTTC.

This chain uses TRBV6-5 with TRBJ1-2, with D possibly matching TRBD1 (6 bases). In germline, CDR1 is MNHEY, CDR2 SVGAGI. V was pared by 6 bases and J by 6 bases, with 20 bases between. The CDR3 consists of 15 residues. Here the CDR3 reads CASSQQPTGPHGYTF. The CDR3 DNA is TGTGCCAGCAGCCAGCAGCCCACAGGGCCCCATGGCTACACCTTC.

Remarks on this clone: Other DNA sequences within the sample encode an identical CDR3. V and J are TRBV7-9 and TRBJ2-7, with D possibly being TRBD2 (6 bases). The CDR3 sequence is 12 residues long. Trimming left V 3 bases short and J 6 bases short, with 9 bases between. Germline V gene data show CDR1 as SEHNR and CDR2 as FQNEAQ (reference sequence). The CDR3 region is CASSFGEAEQYF. CDR3 bases: TGTGCCAGCAGCTTTGGGGAGGCCGAGCAGTACTTC.

The chain employs TRBV4-3 and TRBJ2-6, with unresolved D. The CDR3 is 15 residues long. Germline V gene data show CDR1 as LGHNA and CDR2 as YSLEER. The V gene lost 0 bases and the J gene lost 0 bases, with 3 bases spanning the gap. CDR3: CASSQEDSGANVLTF. For the CDR3, the DNA is TGCGCCAGCAGCCAAGAGGACTCTGGGGCCAACGTCCTGACTTTC.

V is TRBV4-1 and J is TRBJ1-5, with D unresolved. CDR3 length: 13 amino acids. Trimming removed 6 bases at V and 10 bases at J, with 16 bases between. The germline CDR1 and CDR2 sequences are MGHRA and YSYEKL. CDR3 region: CASSHELTSPQHF. Here the CDR3 DNA reads TGCGCCAGCAGTCACGAACTCACAAGCCCCCAGCATTTT.

The rearrangement links TRBV30 to TRBJ1-6; D ambiguous. Germline V CDR1 and CDR2: GTSNPN, SVGIG (reference sequence). Trimming took 2 bases from V and 8 from J, leaving 13 bases between them. The length of the CDR3 is 14 residues. CDR3 protein: CAWSLATQDSPLHF. The CDR3 nucleotides read TGTGCCTGGAGTCTGGCAACCCAGGATTCACCCCTCCACTTT.

This clone was found once. V gene TRBV4-1 combines with J gene TRBJ2-3; TRBD1 aligns across 8 bases. Germline V gene sequence: CDR1 MGHRA, CDR2 YSYEKL. This CDR3 contains 16 residues. Trimming at V came to 3 bases and at J to 5 bases, leaving 10 bases not matched to a gene. The CDR3 is CASSHQPRTGRDTQYF. CDR3 in DNA: TGCGCCAGCAGCCACCAGCCCCGGACAGGGAGAGATACGCAGTATTTT.

V usage is TRBV10-2 and J usage is TRBJ2-1, with no clear D. This CDR3 spans 10 amino acids. Germline lookup yields CDR1 WSHSY and CDR2 SAAADI. V lost 6 bases to trimming and J lost 9 bases, with 6 bases between them. In DNA, the CDR3 is TGCGCCAGCAGCGGTGGTGAGCAGTTCTTC. This codes for CASSGGEQFF.

The chain joins TRBV7-2 to TRBJ2-7, with D perhaps TRBD2 (6 bases). The CDR3 length is 14 residues. CDR1 SGHTA and CDR2 FQGNSA come from the germline V gene. The V end lost 3 bases, the J end lost 5 bases, and 14 bases lay between the germline ends. In nucleotides, the CDR3 is TGTGCCAGCAGCTTCGCGCCGGGAGTCCACGAGCAGTACTTC. It encodes CASSFAPGVHEQYF.

A single count supports this clone. The rearrangement joins TRBV11-2 to TRBJ2-1; tentative D call: TRBD2 (6 bases). The CDR3 contains 14 residues. In germline, CDR1 is SGHAT, CDR2 FQNNGV. Trimming removed 2 bases from V and 6 bases from J, with 11 bases in between. CDR3 in amino acids: CASSLIVGGNEQFF. The CDR3 DNA sequence: TGTGCCAGCAGCTTAATTGTGGGAGGCAATGAGCAGTTCTTC.

The chain uses TRBV9 and TRBJ2-5; 9 bases match TRBD2. The V segment lost 3 bases and the J segment 1 base; nucleotides outside the gene matches: 4. There are 15 residues in the CDR3. Per germline, CDR1 SGDLS and CDR2 YYNGEE. This chain's CDR3 is CASSGSGGLQETQYF. CDR3 DNA: TGTGCCAGCAGCGGTAGCGGGGGCCTCCAAGAGACCCAGTACTTC.

This clone was counted once. V usage is TRBV13 and J usage is TRBJ2-1; tentatively, D is TRBD1 (6 bases). Germline V gives CDR1 PRHDT, CDR2 FYEKMQ (reference sequence). V was cut by 0 bases and J by 7 bases, with 16 bases left in between. The CDR3 is made up of 16 amino acids. The CDR3 DNA is TGTGCCAGCAGCTTAGGCCTGTCTAGTAGGGGGAATGAGCAGTTCTTC. It translates to CASSLGLSSRGNEQFF.

V is TRBV13 and J is TRBJ2-5; weak D call: TRBD2 (5 bases). The CDR3 extends over 14 amino acids. V lost 3 bases to trimming and J lost 0 bases, with 8 bases between them. From germline, CDR1 is PRHDT and CDR2 FYEKMQ (reference sequence). The CDR3 loop is CASSFPGYQETQYF. The CDR3 region has the DNA TGTGCCAGCAGCTTTCCGGGATACCAAGAGACCCAGTACTTC.

The chain couples TRBV6-5 to TRBJ1-5; a possible D gene is TRBD1 (5 bases). CDR1 MNHEY and CDR2 SVGAGI come from the germline V gene. The CDR3 sequence is 12 residues long. Trimming took off 6 bases at V and 3 bases at J, with 6 bases between the two ends. The CDR3 reads CASRGDNQPQHF. For the CDR3, the DNA is TGTGCCAGCAGGGGGGACAATCAGCCCCAGCATTTT.

Points on this clone: Other DNA sequences within the sample encode an identical CDR3. The CDR3 loop reads CASSLGLAGVLGEQYF. The CDR3 DNA follows: TGTGCCAGCAGCTTGGGACTAGCGGGGGTCTTGGGCGAGCAGTACTTC. The chain links TRBV5-6 to TRBJ2-7; TRBD2 aligns across 12 bases. Germline CDR1 SGHDT, CDR2 YYEEEE. This CDR3 has 16 amino acids. The V and J ends lost 0 bases and 6 bases, in that order; junction bases with no gene match: 7.

The chain combines TRBV2 with TRBJ2-2; 11 nucleotides align to TRBD2. The CDR3 sequence is 16 residues long. Germline CDR1 reads SNHLY; CDR2 reads FYNNEI. The V segment lost 8 bases and the J segment 0 bases; nucleotides outside the gene matches: 5. The CDR3 DNA reads TGTGCCAGCGATCGGACTAGCGGGTCGAACACCGGGGAGCTGTTTTTT. This encodes CASDRTSGSNTGELFF.

The gene calls are TRBV7-6 and TRBJ2-1; D gene unclear. Trimming shortened V by 4 bases and J by 0 bases, and 10 bases separated the two germline ends. Germline CDR1 and CDR2: SGHVS and FNYEAQ. CDR3 length: 15 amino acids. Here the CDR3 reads CASSSDQGSYNEQFF. The CDR3 DNA reads as TGTGCCAGCAGCTCGGACCAAGGCTCCTACAATGAGCAGTTCTTC. The complete variable domain, with remaining parts taken from reference TRBV7-6 and TRBJ2-1, reads GAGVSQSPRYKVTKRGQDVALRCDPISGHVSLYWYRQALGQGPEFLTYFNYEAQQDKSGLPNDRFSAERPEGSISTLTIQRTEQRDSAMYRCASSSDQGSYNEQFFGPGTRLTVL.

The rearrangement uses TRBV23-1 and TRBJ1-2, with unresolved D. TRBV23-1 is placed among ORFs of uncertain function. This CDR3 contains 11 residues. Trimming pared 4 bases from V and 8 bases from J, leaving 8 bases between. The CDR3, as DNA: TGCGCCAGCAGTCTCGATCTAGGCTACACCTTC. The encoded protein is CASSLDLGYTF.

The rearrangement joins TRBV28 to TRBJ2-1, with 7 bases lining up with TRBD1. Trimming at V came to 10 bases and at J to 0 bases, leaving 6 bases not matched to a gene. This CDR3 contains 14 residues. Germline lookup yields CDR1 MDHEN and CDR2 SYDVKM. The CDR3 loop reads CATEDRDSYNEQFF. CDR3 nucleotide sequence: TGTGCCACCGAAGACAGGGACTCCTACAATGAGCAGTTCTTC. The full variable domain, its missing parts supplied by reference TRBV28 and TRBJ2-1, is DVKVTQSSRYLVKRTGEKVFLECVQDMDHENMFWYRQDPGLGLRLIYFSYDVKMKEKGDIPEGYSVSREKKERFSLILESASTNQTSMYLCATEDRDSYNEQFFGPGTRLTVL.

The rearrangement uses TRBV9 and TRBJ2-3, with 11 bases identical to TRBD1. This CDR3 has 15 amino acids. CDR1 and CDR2 (germline): SGDLS, YYNGEE. Germline trimming cut 5 bases from V and 5 bases from J; bases unmatched to any gene: 7. The CDR3 coding sequence is TGTGCCAGCAGTACCGGGACAGGGGGAATAGATACGCAGTATTTT. Translated, it gives CASSTGTGGIDTQYF.

This chain uses TRBV10-3 with TRBJ2-5; TRBD2 agrees at 11 bases. The J segment lost 2 bases and the V segment lost 10 bases, leaving 6 bases of the junction unmatched. Per germline, CDR1 ENHRY and CDR2 SYGVKD. The CDR3 consists of 14 residues. The CDR3 nucleotides read TGTGCCACCCGAGGGACTAGCGGACAAGAGACCCAGTACTTC. This sequence encodes CATRGTSGQETQYF.

This clone was detected only once. This chain connects TRBV4-2 to TRBJ2-7, with 11 bases aligning to TRBD1. The trim removed 3 bases at V and 2 bases at J, leaving 3 bases unmatched. The CDR3 covers 15 residues. In germline, CDR1 is LGHNA, CDR2 YNFKEQ. The CDR3, as DNA: TGTGCCAGCAGCCACCTGGACAGGGGGCCCTACGAGCAGTACTTC. Translating it yields CASSHLDRGPYEQYF.

The chain couples TRBV4-3 to TRBJ2-1; D is tentatively TRBD1 or TRBD2 (5 bases each). Germline V gene lookup returns CDR1 LGHNA and CDR2 YSLEER. Between the trimmed V and J ends, which lost 0 bases and 0 bases, there was a span of 9 bases. The CDR3 length is 16 residues. CDR3 nucleotide sequence: TGCGCCAGCAGCCAAGATGCAGGGAGCTCCTACAATGAGCAGTTCTTC. This translates into CASSQDAGSSYNEQFF.